The 30 T cell receptor beta chains listed next were all sequenced from one sample in a study of OX40 agonist ivuxolimab in advanced cancers. The data were produced by immunoSEQ multiplex PCR, yet TCRdb's version contains in-frame clones alone and is incomplete. The repertoire includes about 110,000 clones, approximately 90% of them detected once, and approximately 0.69% sits in the top ten. Here the sequenced sample was CD4+ or CD8+ T cells sorted from blood, taken in a trial of the OX40 agonist ivuxolimab. The receptors here all came from an adult with an advanced solid tumor such as melanoma, head and neck, liver or kidney cancer.

The CDR3 sequence: CASSLYSGSHTGNTIYF. DNA of the CDR3: TGTGCCAGCAGCTTATATTCGGGTTCTCATACTGGAAACACCATATATTTT. This rearrangement joins TRBV7-6 to TRBJ1-3; the D is unclear. Trimming removed 2 bases from V and 2 bases from J, with 16 bases in between. Germline CDR1 is SGHVS and CDR2 is FNYEAQ. This CDR3 is 17 amino acids long.

The V and J genes are TRBV5-1 and TRBJ2-5, with D maybe TRBD1 (5 bases). The CDR3 sequence is 14 residues long. V was shortened by 4 bases and J by 5 bases, with 15 bases between the two germline ends. In germline, CDR1 is SGHRS, CDR2 YFSETQ. CDR3 DNA: TGCGCCAGCAGCCCCGGCCAGGGTTGGGAGACCCAGTACTTC. Protein sequence: CASSPGQGWETQYF.

The chain employs TRBV25-1 and TRBJ1-2, with 12 bases that match TRBD1. The germline V gene encodes CDR1 MGHDK and CDR2 SYGVNS. The CDR3 has 16 amino acids. V shed 2 bases, J shed 4 bases, and the junction held 5 bases outside the gene matches. The CDR3 sequence: CASSEPGTGGVYGYTF. In DNA, the CDR3 is TGTGCCAGCAGTGAACCGGGGACAGGGGGCGTCTATGGCTACACCTTC.

The chain employs TRBV7-7 and TRBJ1-1; D not resolved. The CDR3 contains 11 residues. CDR1 is SSHAT and CDR2 is FNYEAQ in the germline V gene (reference sequence). The CDR3 protein is CQRQPNTEAFF. The CDR3 coding sequence is TGTCAAAGACAACCGAACACTGAAGCTTTCTTT.

The chain joins TRBV18 to TRBJ2-7; 12 positions agree with TRBD2. V was pared by 3 bases and J by 5 bases, with 8 bases of the junction left unmatched. CDR3 length equals 16 residues. In germline, CDR1 is KGHSH, CDR2 LQKENI. The CDR3: CASSPATSGSLNEQYF. CDR3 DNA sequence: TGTGCCAGCTCACCGGCGACTAGCGGGAGTTTGAACGAGCAGTACTTC.

CDR3 DNA: TGTGCCAGCAGTGAAAGTCAGGGCGGACACAATGAGCAGTTCTTC. As protein: CASSESQGGHNEQFF. The chain is built from TRBV6-1 and TRBJ2-1; TRBD1 might be the D (5 bases). In germline, CDR1 is MNHNS, CDR2 SASEGT. V lost 2 bases and J lost 5, with 13 bases in between. This CDR3 has 15 residues.

V gene TRBV6-6 combines with J gene TRBJ1-5, with 7 nucleotides matching TRBD1. Germline-derived CDR1 and CDR2 are MNHNY and SVGAGI (reference sequence). V shed 5 bases, J shed 2 bases, and the junction held 3 bases outside the gene matches. The CDR3 consists of 14 residues. DNA of the CDR3: TGTGCCAGCAGTCCAACAGGGGGCAATCAGCCCCAGCATTTT. This sequence encodes CASSPTGGNQPQHF.

Note on this clone: The identical CDR3 is also encoded by other nucleotide sequences in the sample. The chain combines TRBV30 with TRBJ2-5; D call uncertain. Germline CDR1 and CDR2: GTSNPN and SVGIG (reference sequence). V was cut by 0 bases and J by 5 bases, with 4 bases left in between. The CDR3 loop spans 11 amino acids. CDR3 in DNA: TGTGCCTGGAGTGTAAAGGAGACCCAGTACTTC. Translation gives CAWSVKETQYF.

The chain is built from TRBV9 and TRBJ1-1; no definite D call. The germline gives CDR1 SGDLS, CDR2 YYNGEE. The length of the CDR3 is 15 residues. Trimming shortened V by 0 bases and J by 2 bases, and 11 bases separated the two germline ends. The CDR3 region is CASSVVQTPNTEAFF. The DNA for the CDR3 is TGTGCCAGCAGCGTAGTACAGACACCAAACACTGAAGCTTTCTTT.

About this clone: The conserved final phenylalanine or tryptophan is absent from the CDR3, which likely points to a read error. No DNA is shown, since the ends of the CDR3 on it are uncertain; the CDR3 is the one TCRdb lists. This chain connects TRBV6-1 to TRBJ2-7; the D segment call TRBD2 is taken from the table without a DNA check. Per germline, CDR1 MNHNS and CDR2 SASEGT. The CDR3 length equals 14 residues, ends included. The CDR3 spells CASSEGLLAGFPNG.

The V and J genes are TRBV6-1 and TRBJ2-2; D gene uncertain. V gave up 4 bases and J gave up 4 bases, with 7 bases separating them. The CDR3 runs 13 residues. The V gene's germline CDR1 is MNHNS and CDR2 SASEGT. The CDR3 here is CASSGGSTGELFF. In nucleotides, the CDR3 is TGTGCCAGCAGTGGCGGCAGCACCGGGGAGCTGTTTTTT.

This sequence joins TRBV2 and TRBJ2-3; maybe TRBD1 (6 bases). Germline-derived CDR1 and CDR2 are SNHLY and FYNNEI. CDR3 length: 13 amino acids. The ends were cut back, 1 base at V and 9 bases at J, with 11 bases in the middle. The CDR3 region is CASSEGGQGTQYF. CDR3 coding DNA: TGTGCCAGCAGTGAAGGAGGGCAGGGGACGCAGTATTTT.

This clone was observed a few times. The junction departs from the called germline gene at one end, perhaps through a read error. Here the CDR3 DNA reads TGTGCCAGCAGCTGGCCGGGGAACGCTGAAGCTTTCTTT. Protein sequence: CASSWPGNAEAFF. This sequence joins TRBV5-5 and TRBJ1-1; D remains ambiguous. This CDR3 spans 13 amino acids. From germline, CDR1 is SGHKS and CDR2 YYEKEE (reference sequence).

A few counts support this clone. The chain combines TRBV18 with TRBJ1-5; D is ambiguous. Germline assignment: CDR1 KGHSH and CDR2 LQKENI. Trimming left V 2 bases short and J 4 bases short, with 9 bases between. CDR3 length: 14 residues. Here the CDR3 DNA reads TGTGCCAGCTCACCAAGTACAGAGAATCAGCCCCAGCATTTT. Amino acids: CASSPSTENQPQHF.

Only one count was recorded for this clone. The genes are TRBV10-3 and TRBJ2-1; perhaps TRBD1 as D (5 bases). The CDR3 length is 14 residues. CDR1 and CDR2 (germline): ENHRY, SYGVKD. V was trimmed by 0 bases and J by 6 bases, leaving 9 bases between them. The CDR3, as DNA: TGTGCCATCAGTGAGTCGACAGATCCCAATGAGCAGTTCTTC. Residues: CAISESTDPNEQFF.

A word on this clone: At the DNA level, this CDR3 is encoded by other sequences in the same sample as well. The rearrangement uses TRBV5-6 and TRBJ1-2; TRBD1 matches at 10 bases. The CDR3 has 14 residues. Losses at the gene ends were 0 bases for V and 8 bases for J; bases not matched to a gene: 4. Per germline, CDR1 SGHDT and CDR2 YYEEEE. CDR3 protein: CASSLGTGGGGYTF. The DNA of the CDR3 is TGTGCCAGCAGCTTGGGGACAGGGGGGGGCGGCTACACCTTC.

This clone was recorded once. V is TRBV10-1 and J is TRBJ2-5, with 8 bases fitting TRBD1. This CDR3 region has 13 residues. The ends lost 2 bases at V and 5 bases at J; junction bases unmatched: 1. The germline V gene encodes CDR1 WNHNN and CDR2 SYGVQD (reference sequence). The DNA for the CDR3 is TGCGCCAGCAGTGAGGGGGACAGGGAGACCCAGTACTTC. It encodes CASSEGDRETQYF.

The chain is built from TRBV30 and TRBJ2-1, with 9 bases lining up with TRBD1. Germline CDR1 and CDR2: GTSNPN and SVGIG (reference sequence). With V trimmed by 3 bases and J by 8 bases, 8 bases remained unmatched. The CDR3 is made up of 14 amino acids. The CDR3 here is CAWRAGQGVDEQFF. The DNA for the CDR3 is TGTGCCTGGAGGGCGGGACAGGGTGTCGATGAGCAGTTCTTC.

The sample holds one count of this clone. In DNA, the CDR3 is TGTGCCAGCTCACCAGTCCACAACCACGAGCAGTACTTC. Translation gives CASSPVHNHEQYF. The V and J genes are TRBV18 and TRBJ2-7; D is unresolved. The length of the CDR3 is 13 residues. V lost 2 bases to trimming and J lost 5 bases, with 10 bases between them. Per the germline V gene, CDR1 is KGHSH and CDR2 is LQKENI.

V gene TRBV6-1 combines with J gene TRBJ1-2; D gene uncertain. The CDR3 sequence is 16 residues long. Trimming stripped 4 bases from V and 4 bases from J, with 19 bases between. The V gene's germline CDR1 is MNHNS and CDR2 SASEGT. The CDR3, as DNA: TGTGCCAGCAGTGCGGTGGAGAGGGTTTCGGGCTATGGCTACACCTTC. Its translation: CASSAVERVSGYGYTF.

The V call is TRBV5-8, the J call TRBJ2-1, with 11 nucleotides matching TRBD2. Germline V lookup: CDR1 SGHTS, CDR2 YDEGEE. The V and J ends lost 2 bases and 4 bases, in that order; junction bases with no gene match: 2. CDR3 size: 15 residues. The CDR3 DNA follows: TGTGCCAGCAGCTTACTAGCGGGAGTATACAATGAGCAGTTCTTC. Amino acids: CASSLLAGVYNEQFF.

The chain couples TRBV5-1 to TRBJ1-4; 8 nucleotides align to TRBD1. There are 14 residues in the CDR3. Germline lookup yields CDR1 SGHRS and CDR2 YFSETQ. After removal of 0 bases from V and 6 bases from J, the junction contained 1 base not matched to a gene. CDR3 in amino acids: CASSLARGHEKLFF. The CDR3 coding sequence is TGCGCCAGCAGCTTGGCCAGGGGGCATGAAAAACTGTTTTTT.

V is TRBV19 and J is TRBJ1-1; possibly TRBD1 for D (5 bases). Per the germline V gene, CDR1 is LNHDA and CDR2 is SQIVND (reference sequence). The V end lost 3 bases, the J end lost 0 bases, and 11 bases lay between the germline ends. The CDR3 has 15 amino acids. The CDR3, as DNA: TGTGCCAGTAGTATGACGAGGGGAATGAACACTGAAGCTTTCTTT. Protein: CASSMTRGMNTEAFF.

The V call is TRBV27, the J call TRBJ2-5, with D possibly matching TRBD1 (6 bases). The CDR3 runs 14 residues. The germline V gene encodes CDR1 MNHEY and CDR2 SMNVEV (reference sequence). V was shortened by 8 bases and J by 11 bases, with 24 bases between the two germline ends. The CDR3 region has the DNA TGTGCCAGCCACCCCCCCGAGCCCCGGCAGGGGCAGTACTTC. Protein sequence: CASHPPEPRQGQYF.

The J gene is TRBJ2-5, the V gene TRBV2; 7 nucleotides match TRBD1. Germline lookup yields CDR1 SNHLY and CDR2 FYNNEI. CDR3 length: 14 amino acids. V lost 8 bases to trimming and J lost 3 bases; unmatched junction nucleotides: 9. In DNA, the CDR3 is TGTGCCAGCGACCAGGACAGGCGGGAAGAGACCCAGTACTTC. As protein: CASDQDRREETQYF.

The rearrangement uses TRBV2 and TRBJ1-3; D is unclear. V was shortened by 7 bases and J by 0 bases, with 16 bases between the two germline ends. The germline V gene has CDR1 SNHLY and CDR2 FYNNEI. CDR3 length: 16 amino acids. The CDR3 region has the DNA TGTGCCAGCACAGCCGGAGAGAGTGTCTCTGGAAACACCATATATTTT. Translation: CASTAGESVSGNTIYF.

The V gene is TRBV9, the J gene TRBJ1-4, with D perhaps matching TRBD1 (5 bases). Germline-derived CDR1 and CDR2 are SGDLS and YYNGEE. The germline V and J ends were trimmed by 4 bases and 7 bases, with 14 bases remaining between them. The CDR3 contains 14 residues. The CDR3 spells CASSSGGAGEKLFF. For the CDR3, the DNA is TGTGCCAGCAGCTCGGGAGGGGCTGGTGAAAAACTGTTTTTT.

The chain joins TRBV6-1 to TRBJ2-3; TRBD1 or TRBD2 may be the D gene (5 bases each). The germline CDR1 and CDR2 sequences are MNHNS and SASEGT. CDR3 length: 13 amino acids. Trimming cost V 3 bases and J 4 bases, with 8 bases left between them. The CDR3 here is CASSDGAADTQYF. As DNA, the CDR3 is TGTGCCAGCAGTGACGGGGCCGCAGATACGCAGTATTTT.

The gene calls are TRBV29-1 and TRBJ2-5; 8 bases are a match to TRBD2. After removal of 2 bases from V and 4 bases from J, the junction contained 0 bases not matched to a gene. The CDR3 is 12 residues long. The germline V gene has CDR1 SQVTM and CDR2 ANQGSEA. The DNA of the CDR3 is TGCAGCGTTGAAAGCGGGGGAGAGACCCAGTACTTC. Translation: CSVESGGETQYF.

The CDR3 sequence: CASSLYVQNNQPQHF. The CDR3 coding sequence is TGTGCCAGCAGCTTATACGTACAGAACAATCAGCCCCAGCATTTT. This rearrangement joins TRBV7-2 to TRBJ1-5; D is ambiguous. The CDR3 is 15 residues long. The ends were cut back, 2 bases at V and 3 bases at J, with 11 bases in the middle. Looked up from germline, CDR1 is SGHTA and CDR2 is FQGNSA.